This TCR beta chain was sequenced in a study of patients and donors after allogeneic stem cell transplantation. One entry per CDR3 protein, called by TCRdb with MiXCR from the RT-PCR reads. The sample shows approximately 410,000 distinct CDR3 sequences, 15% to 20% of them seen only once. J gave up 2 bases and V 4 bases, and 7 bases lay outside the gene matches. This CDR3 comprises 16 residues. Germline CDR1 is KGHSH and CDR2 is LQKENI. This clonotype was sampled from a human donor who was either an allogeneic HSCT recipient or a stem cell or donor lymphocyte infusion donor (not recorded which). It is not recorded whose cells these are; they may come from a transplant donor. The material sequenced was blood, either unsorted or a sorted T cell fraction (not recorded which). The chain links TRBV18 to TRBJ2-3, with 9 bases aligning to TRBD2. CDR3 loop: CASSRPGTSNTDTQYF. The CDR3 DNA follows: TGTGCCAGCTCACGACCCGGGACTAGCAACACAGATACGCAGTATTTT.